Listed below are T cell receptor beta chains from one sample, sequenced in a study of shared clonotypes between healthy human individuals. The protocol was immunoSEQ multiplex PCR, while the TCRdb copy is restricted to in-frame clones and leaves out a portion. The sample records some 690,000 clones, around 90% being singletons. Sample: memory CD8+ T cells from PBMCs. The receptors come from a man between 18 and 29 years old in good health. Some clones in this sample may be carry-over from other donors' samples. Both conserved end residues are part of each CDR3.

V: TRBV5-1
length: 15
CDR3: CASSLMRENSYEQYF

V: TRBV28
length: 12
CDR3: CASRGVRGTQYF

V: TRBV6-5
length: 14
CDR3: CAVARAYLQETQYF

V: TRBV27
length: 16
CDR3: CASSLSSGDRVYEQYF

V: TRBV9
length: 15
CDR3: CASSVGGQGIEKLFF

V: TRBV7-9
length: 15
CDR3: CASSSRLADSYEQYF

V: TRBV7-8
length: 14
CDR3: CASSLAIQGQPQHF

V: TRBV14
length: 15
CDR3: CASSQEWATGNTIYF

V: TRBV28
length: 14
CDR3: CASSLEGEAGELFF

V: TRBV6-1
length: 16
CDR3: CASSEAGTSFTDTQYF

V: TRBV6-5
length: 12
CDR3: CASREGGAEAFF

V: TRBV30
length: 14
CDR3: CAWSVREGIPEAFF

V: TRBV7-9
length: 15
CDR3: CASSLAGGRLNGYTF

V: TRBV6-5
length: 13
CDR3: CASRWGSSYEQYF

V: TRBV9
length: 15
CDR3: CASSSEGGRRETQYF

V: TRBV13
length: 15
CDR3: CASSSLPDRGEAQYF

V: TRBV7-9
length: 16
CDR3: CASSLSLGKMNTEAFF

V: TRBV27
length: 10
CDR3: CASGSDTQYF

V: TRBV28
length: 12
CDR3: CASSSDLGEAFF

V: TRBV27
length: 15
CDR3: CASSLGRSGTVEQYF

V: TRBV29-1
length: 13
CDR3: CSAAVGPNEKLFF

V: TRBV14
length: 16
CDR3: CASSQERSFVANVLTF

V: TRBV6-5
length: 13
CDR3: CASSYYRGRKLFF

V: TRBV19
length: 14
CDR3: CASGADGLPYEQYF

V: TRBV7-9
length: 16
CDR3: CASSLGPSATNEKLFF

V: TRBV19
length: 15
CDR3: CASSLDRANTGELFF

V: TRBV9
length: 17
CDR3: CASSVLTSGENTGELFF

V: TRBV5-1
length: 10
CDR3: CASRGNTIYF

V: TRBV7-9
length: 14
CDR3: CASSRRGLADTQYF

V: TRBV13
length: 14
CDR3: CASSLGATSYEQYF

V: TRBV21-1
length: 13
CDR3: CAILTSGSYEQYF

V: TRBV29-1
length: 13
CDR3: CSVTGRGNQPQHF

V: TRBV11-2
length: 15
CDR3: CASSLVGGEVSPLHF

V: TRBV18
length: 14
CDR3: CASSPPLRAHEQFF

V: TRBV6-4
length: 12
CDR3: CASSDSTGMAFF

V: TRBV5-6
length: 17
CDR3: CASSLAMSGGSSYEQYF

V: TRBV2
length: 15
CDR3: CASSSPRGQNYGYTF

V: TRBV29-1
length: 12
CDR3: CSVRGPEDGYTF

V: TRBV30
length: 12
CDR3: CAWSVLFGWQYF

V: TRBV30
length: 13
CDR3: CAWSVPGTDTIYF

V: TRBV14
length: 16
CDR3: CASSQHSGTGYNEQFF

V: TRBV5-6
length: 14
CDR3: CASSWGQGGYEQYF

V: TRBV7-3
length: 13
CDR3: CASSSRSSGELFF

V: TRBV19
length: 13
CDR3: CASNGGGAYGYTF

V: TRBV6-5
length: 14
CDR3: CASSYEASGSGQYF

V: TRBV4-2
length: 17
CDR3: CASSQVLAGVLYNEQFF

V: TRBV7-8
length: 16
CDR3: CASRPTEGGSAYEQYF

V: TRBV28
length: 15
CDR3: CASTMAGGSNYGYTF

V: TRBV4-1
length: 13
CDR3: CASSQPGNNEQFF

V: TRBV11-1
length: 15
CDR3: CASSLYRGSTGELFF

V: TRBV28
length: 14
CDR3: CATKTAGQGYEQFF

V: TRBV28
length: 12
CDR3: CASSPHTDTQYF

V: TRBV20-1
length: 11
CDR3: CSAWNTGELFF